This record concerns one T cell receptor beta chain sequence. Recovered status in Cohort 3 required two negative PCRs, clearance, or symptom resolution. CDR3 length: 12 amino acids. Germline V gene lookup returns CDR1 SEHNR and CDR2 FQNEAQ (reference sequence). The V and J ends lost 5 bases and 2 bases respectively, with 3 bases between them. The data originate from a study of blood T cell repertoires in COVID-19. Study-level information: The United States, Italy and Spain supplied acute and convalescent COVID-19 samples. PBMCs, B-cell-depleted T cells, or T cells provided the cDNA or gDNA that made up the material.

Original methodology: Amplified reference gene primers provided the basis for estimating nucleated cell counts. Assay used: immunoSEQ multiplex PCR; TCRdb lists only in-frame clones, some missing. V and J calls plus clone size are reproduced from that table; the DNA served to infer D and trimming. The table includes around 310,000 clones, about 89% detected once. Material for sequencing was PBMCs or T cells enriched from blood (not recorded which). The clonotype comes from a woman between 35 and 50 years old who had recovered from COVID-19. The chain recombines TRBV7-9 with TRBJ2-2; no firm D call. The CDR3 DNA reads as TGTGCCAGCAGCCTCAACACCGGGGAGCTGTTTTTT. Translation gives CASSLNTGELFF.